One sample yielded the 10 T cell receptor beta chains listed below, sequenced in a study of CD8 T cells in ankylosing spondylitis. From the 5' RACE reads, TCRdb called clonotypes with MiXCR, one entry per CDR3 protein. The repertoire consists of about 140,000 distinct CDR3 sequences, with approximately 9.2% occurring once and the leading ten covering 7.3%. The sequenced sample consisted of synovial fluid, either unsorted or a sorted T cell fraction (not recorded which). The origin of the receptors is a male donor with ankylosing spondylitis.

Notes on this clonotype: This is likely a read error, given that the CDR3 carries no conserved phenylalanine or tryptophan at its end. This chain joins TRBV5-1 and TRBJ1-2; no clear D gene. The length of the CDR3 is 13 residues. The germline V gene encodes CDR1 SGHRS and CDR2 YFSETQ. Between the trimmed V and J ends, which lost 5 bases and 4 bases, there was a span of 12 bases. CDR3 in amino acids: CASSVDRTYGYTL. CDR3 in DNA: TGCGCCAGCAGTGTGGACCGCACCTATGGCTACACCCTC.

Many counts were recorded for this clonotype. The chain recombines TRBV30 with TRBJ2-1; D is perhaps TRBD1 or TRBD2 (5 bases each). Deletions cut 2 bases from V and 5 bases from J, with 16 bases between. The CDR3 runs 15 residues. Germline V CDR1 and CDR2: GTSNPN, SVGIG (reference sequence). CDR3 amino acids: CAWSRPASGHNEQFF. As DNA, the CDR3 is TGTGCCTGGAGTAGGCCCGCTTCGGGGCACAATGAGCAGTTCTTC.

In this sample, this clonotype turned up many times. The chain is built from TRBV7-8 and TRBJ1-1; 9 bases are a match to TRBD1. This CDR3 contains 15 residues. V shed 2 bases, J shed 3 bases, and the junction held 4 bases outside the gene matches. The germline V gene encodes CDR1 SGHVS and CDR2 FQNEAQ. This CDR3 is CASSLTGGIDTEAFF. The CDR3 coding sequence is TGTGCCAGCAGCTTAACAGGGGGCATCGACACTGAAGCTTTCTTT.

This clonotype was picked up many times. The genes are TRBV7-2 and TRBJ2-5; D is tentatively TRBD1 or TRBD2 (5 bases each). Trimming shortened V by 4 bases and J by 5 bases, and 11 bases separated the two germline ends. The germline CDR1 and CDR2 sequences are SGHTA and FQGNSA. This CDR3 region has 13 residues. CDR3 bases: TGTGCCAGCAGCTGGGGGTTTTTCGAGACCCAGTACTTC. Its translation: CASSWGFFETQYF.

This clonotype has a count of ten or more. J is TRBJ1-1 and V is TRBV29-1, with D possibly TRBD1 on 5 matching bases. This CDR3 has 13 amino acids. Trimming took 7 bases from V and 5 from J, leaving 17 bases between them. Germline lookup yields CDR1 SQVTM and CDR2 ANQGSEA. This CDR3 is CSARRGGETEAFF. The DNA for the CDR3 is TGCAGCGCCCGGCGGGGAGGGGAGACTGAAGCTTTCTTT.

V is TRBV4-1 and J is TRBJ2-6; tentative D call: TRBD2 (6 bases). Germline V gives CDR1 MGHRA, CDR2 YSYEKL. The CDR3 covers 17 residues. Trimming took 0 bases from V and 0 from J, leaving 9 bases between them. The CDR3 here is CASSQDRGSSGANVLTF. DNA for the CDR3: TGCGCCAGCAGCCAAGATCGGGGGAGCTCTGGGGCCAACGTCCTGACTTTC.

V gene TRBV5-1 combines with J gene TRBJ1-2; 10 positions agree with TRBD1. Trimming cost V 2 bases and J 8 bases; bases outside gene matches: 15. Germline V CDR1 and CDR2: SGHRS, YFSETQ. CDR3 size: 17 residues. CDR3 coding DNA: TGCGCCAGCAGCTTTGTGGGACAGGGGCCTACCCTTGGGGGCTACACCTTC. Its protein is CASSFVGQGPTLGGYTF. Together with reference TRBV5-1 and TRBJ1-2, the CDR3 gives the full variable domain: KAGVTQTPRYLIKTRGQQVTLSCSPISGHRSVSWYQQTPGQGLQFLFEYFSETQRNKGNFPGRFSGRQFSNSRSEMNVSTLELGDSALYLCASSFVGQGPTLGGYTFGSGTRLTVV.

This rearrangement joins TRBV12-3 or TRBV12-4 to TRBJ1-1, with D hard to call. CDR3 length: 12 amino acids. The V gene lost 3 bases and the J gene lost 7 bases, with 9 bases spanning the gap. The CDR3 DNA sequence: TGTGCCAGCAGTTTTAAAAGAAATGAAGCTTTCTTT. This codes for CASSFKRNEAFF.

V and J are TRBV2 and TRBJ2-3; D is ambiguous. V lost 6 bases and J lost 4, with 8 bases in between. The CDR3 consists of 12 residues. Germline loops: CDR1 SNHLY, CDR2 FYNNEI. The CDR3 DNA is TGTGCCAGCAGCGAGCAGGCAGATACGCAGTATTTT. Its protein product is CASSEQADTQYF.

This clonotype was seen ten or more times. The rearrangement links TRBV5-1 to TRBJ2-2; TRBD1 matches at 7 bases. The CDR3 has 14 amino acids. The V gene's germline CDR1 is SGHRS and CDR2 YFSETQ. With 4 bases clipped from V and 7 bases from J, the junction kept 7 bases outside the gene matches. The CDR3 region is CASSKQGFDGELFF. For the CDR3, the DNA is TGCGCCAGCAGCAAACAGGGGTTTGACGGGGAGCTGTTTTTT.